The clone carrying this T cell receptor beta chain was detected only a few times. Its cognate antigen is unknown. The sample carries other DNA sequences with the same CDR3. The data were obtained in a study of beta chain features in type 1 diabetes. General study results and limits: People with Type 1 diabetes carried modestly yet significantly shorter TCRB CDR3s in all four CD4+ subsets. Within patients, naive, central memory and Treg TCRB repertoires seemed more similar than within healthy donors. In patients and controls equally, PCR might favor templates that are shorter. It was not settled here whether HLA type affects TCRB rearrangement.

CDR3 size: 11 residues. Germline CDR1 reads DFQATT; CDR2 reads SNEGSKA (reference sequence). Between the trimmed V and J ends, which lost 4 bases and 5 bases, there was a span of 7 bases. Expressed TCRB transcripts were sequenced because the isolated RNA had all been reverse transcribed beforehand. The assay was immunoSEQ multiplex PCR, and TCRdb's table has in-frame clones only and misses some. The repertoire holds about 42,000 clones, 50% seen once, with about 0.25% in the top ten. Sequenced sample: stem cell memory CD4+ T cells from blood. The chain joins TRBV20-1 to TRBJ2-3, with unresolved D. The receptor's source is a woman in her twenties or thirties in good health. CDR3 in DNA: TGCAGTGCTAATCTCAGAGATACGCAGTATTTT. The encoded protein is CSANLRDTQYF.